This TCR beta chain was sequenced for a study of vaccination effects on CD4 cells after COVID-19. Following an approximately 9-day culture, CD4+ T cells were purified. Repertoires were generated with immunoSEQ multiplex PCR, while TCRdb's copy carries only in-frame clones and drops some. The data show 40,000 to 55,000 clones, with about 70% seen just once and around 8.9% held by the top ten. This clone appeared a single time. Its antigen remains unknown. There are 12 residues in the CDR3. Per the germline V gene, CDR1 is MNHEY and CDR2 is SVGAGI. V dropped 8 bases and J dropped 3 bases, with 8 bases sitting between them.

The origin of this receptor is a human donor who had a prior SARS-CoV-2 infection. The sequencing used CD4+ T cells from PBMCs cultured without peptide, collected before COVID-19 vaccination. The gene calls are TRBV6-5 and TRBJ1-3; D is unresolved. The DNA for the CDR3 is TGTGCCAGCTCTGGATTTGGAAACACCATATATTTT. This gives the protein CASSGFGNTIYF.